The 11 T cell receptor beta chains presented below share a single source sample, sequenced in a study of T cells in Graves' hyperthyroidism and ophthalmopathy (dated by TCRdb to about 2019). Library preparation used multiplex PCR. The listed sequencing device is Illumina HiSeq 2000. Amplification of TCR beta CDR3 regions was carried out from RNA transcripts. The TCR CDR3 was subjected to a first round of RT-PCR using the HTBI primer set and the Qiagen OneStep RT-PCR kit. TCRdb reanalyzed the raw reads on its own, using fastp at Q25 for trimming and MiXCR for clone calling, and kept in-frame beta chains. Rows with one shared CDR3 protein collapse into an entry with the most common genes and DNA. The table for this sample lists about 520,000 distinct CDR3 sequences; less than 25% of them were counted only once. Clones ranked in the top ten supply approximately 25% of the sample. Sequencing used blood. The receptor set was obtained from a young man with Graves' hyperthyroidism.

A few counts support this clonotype. The rearrangement links TRBV20-1 to TRBJ2-3, with TRBD1 matching 7 bases. Germline loops: CDR1 DFQATT, CDR2 SNEGSKA (reference sequence). The trim removed 0 bases at V and 10 bases at J, leaving 13 bases unmatched. The CDR3 extends over 15 amino acids. CDR3 nucleotide sequence: TGCAGTGCTAGAGATCAGGGAAGGGGGCGAAGGGCGCAGTATTTT. This translates into CSARDQGRGRRAQYF.

This clonotype showed up many times. The chain couples TRBV11-2 to TRBJ2-7; D call uncertain. V lost 0 bases and J 2 bases, leaving 5 bases between the germline ends. CDR3 size: 13 residues. In germline, CDR1 is SGHAT, CDR2 FQNNGV. The CDR3 protein is CASSLEGAYEQYF. The CDR3 DNA is TGTGCCAGCAGCTTAGAAGGTGCCTACGAGCAGTACTTC.

The CDR3 nucleotides read TGTGCCAGCAGCACGACAGGGGTTCTCTACGAGCAGTACTTC. Amino acid sequence: CASSTTGVLYEQYF. This sequence joins TRBV11-2 and TRBJ2-7, with TRBD1 identical over 8 bases. Per germline, CDR1 SGHAT and CDR2 FQNNGV. Trimming removed 5 bases from V and 3 bases from J; junction bases left unmatched: 6. There are 14 residues in the CDR3. Together with reference TRBV11-2 and TRBJ2-7, the CDR3 gives the full variable domain: EAGVAQSPRYKIIEKRQSVAFWCNPISGHATLYWYQQILGQGPKLLIQFQNNGVVDDSQLPKDRFSAERLKGVDSTLKIQPAKLEDSAVYLCASSTTGVLYEQYFGPGTRLTVT.

This clonotype was detected many times. The genes are TRBV25-1 and TRBJ2-7, with D perhaps matching TRBD1 (5 bases). Germline V CDR1 and CDR2: MGHDK, SYGVNS. The CDR3 runs 16 residues. The ends were cut back, 0 bases at V and 7 bases at J, with 19 bases in the middle. The CDR3 loop is CASSEYAGKGAREQYF. CDR3 nucleotide sequence: TGTGCCAGCAGTGAATATGCAGGGAAGGGCGCGAGGGAGCAGTACTTC.

In its sample, this clonotype was seen many times. The V and J genes are TRBV19 and TRBJ1-1; 8 positions agree with TRBD1. The CDR3 length is 14 residues. In germline, CDR1 is LNHDA, CDR2 SQIVND (reference sequence). Trimming at V came to 8 bases and at J to 0 bases, leaving 5 bases not matched to a gene. The CDR3 here is CASGTGPLNTEAFF. CDR3 nucleotide sequence: TGTGCCAGTGGGACAGGTCCCCTGAACACTGAAGCTTTCTTT.

Many counts were recorded for this clonotype. This CDR3 reads CSAPFPLGDWGYTF. CDR3 nucleotides: TGCAGTGCTCCCTTTCCTCTAGGGGACTGGGGCTACACCTTC. The J gene is TRBJ1-2, the V gene TRBV20-1; possibly TRBD1 for D (5 bases). Trimming removed 5 bases from V and 8 bases from J, with 21 bases in between. Germline loops: CDR1 DFQATT, CDR2 SNEGSKA (reference sequence). This CDR3 contains 14 residues.

This clonotype was counted between two and nine times. The V and J genes are TRBV28 and TRBJ1-5; D is unresolved. Trimming shortened V by 6 bases and J by 2 bases, and 20 bases separated the two germline ends. Looked up from germline, CDR1 is MDHEN and CDR2 is SYDVKM. The CDR3 sequence is 17 residues long. The CDR3 DNA reads as TGTGCCAGCAGATCTCGGTACCGGGCCTCAGGCAATCAGCCCCAGCATTTT. Protein product: CASRSRYRASGNQPQHF.

This clonotype was observed a handful of times. The chain uses TRBV11-2 and TRBJ2-4, with TRBD2 as a possible D gene (5 bases). V was clipped by 5 bases and J by 0 bases, with 17 bases between them. This CDR3 is 17 amino acids long. Germline V gene sequence: CDR1 SGHAT, CDR2 FQNNGV. The CDR3 reads CASSPIGIGVAKNIQYF. CDR3 nucleotides: TGTGCCAGCAGCCCCATCGGGATCGGGGTAGCCAAAAACATTCAGTACTTC.

V gene TRBV28 combines with J gene TRBJ2-7; D is possibly TRBD2 (5 bases). The CDR3 runs 13 residues. Germline V gives CDR1 MDHEN, CDR2 SYDVKM. With 6 bases removed from V and 2 bases from J, the gap between germline ends came to 11 bases. The CDR3 coding sequence is TGTGCCAGCAGAGCCGGGAAAACCTACGAGCAGTACTTC. Translation: CASRAGKTYEQYF.

The rearrangement links TRBV6-1 to TRBJ1-6; 9 nucleotides align to TRBD1. V was clipped by 5 bases and J by 5 bases; unmatched bases: 7. Germline values: CDR1 MNHNS, CDR2 SASEGT. This CDR3 region has 16 residues. This chain's CDR3 is CASSTLDRGHNSPLHF. CDR3 bases: TGTGCCAGCAGTACATTGGACAGGGGCCATAATTCACCCCTCCACTTT.

Of note for this clonotype: A much larger clone is a single base away; this may be a read error. The V gene is TRBV10-3, the J gene TRBJ2-7; TRBD2 might be the D (5 bases). Germline V lookup: CDR1 ENHRY, CDR2 SYGVKD. Trimming stripped 5 bases from V and 0 bases from J, with 11 bases between. The CDR3 has 14 amino acids. Here the CDR3 reads CAISSSSCSYEQYF. The CDR3 nucleotides are TGTGCCATCAGTTCTAGCTCTTGCTCCTACGAGCAGTACTTC.